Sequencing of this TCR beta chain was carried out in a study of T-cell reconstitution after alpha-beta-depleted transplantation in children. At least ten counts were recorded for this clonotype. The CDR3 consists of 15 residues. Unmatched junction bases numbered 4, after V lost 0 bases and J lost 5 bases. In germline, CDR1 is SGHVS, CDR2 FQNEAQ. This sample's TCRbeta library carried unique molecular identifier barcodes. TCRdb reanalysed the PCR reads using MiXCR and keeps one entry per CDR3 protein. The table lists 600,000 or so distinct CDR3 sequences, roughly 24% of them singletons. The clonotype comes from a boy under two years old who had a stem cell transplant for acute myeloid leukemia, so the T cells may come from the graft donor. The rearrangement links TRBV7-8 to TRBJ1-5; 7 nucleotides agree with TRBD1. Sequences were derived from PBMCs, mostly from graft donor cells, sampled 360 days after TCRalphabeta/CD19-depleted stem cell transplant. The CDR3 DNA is TGTGCCAGCAGCTTAGCGTCAGGGGGGTATCAGCCCCAGCATTTT. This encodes CASSLASGGYQPQHF.